The source of this T cell receptor (beta chain) is a study of OX40 agonist ivuxolimab in advanced cancers. With respect to the entire study: Ivuxolimab, which targeted the costimulatory receptor OX40 (CD134), was an agonistic, fully human IgG2 monoclonal antibody. The monotherapy dose-escalation portion (N ≈ 52 patients) of the phase I ivuxolimab trial is reported in the paper. A male proportion of around 81% and a mean age of 60 years, ranging from roughly 23 to 85, were recorded for the dose-escalation cohort. Intravenous ivuxolimab was administered to patients every 2 weeks at six dose levels: 0.01, 0.1, 0.3, 1.5, 3 and 10 mg/kg. Prior anti-PD-1, anti-PD-L1 or anti-CTLA-4 therapy was permitted, and less than 45% of dose-escalation patients had received checkpoint inhibitors. Of the roughly 52 dose-escalation patients, hepatocellular carcinoma was present in roughly 19, melanoma in approximately 15, renal cell carcinoma in 9 and head and neck cancer in 9. Partial responses were achieved by three dose-escalation patients, of whom one had hepatocellular carcinoma and two had cutaneous melanoma. Peripheral TCRbeta sequencing was intended to test whether TCR sequence diversity was altered and clonal T-cell expansion was caused by ivuxolimab.

There are 15 amino acids in the CDR3, from cysteine to phenylalanine inclusive. Only the CDR3 DNA stays, 45 bases, in frame from base 1. Taken from the germline V gene (reference sequence), the CDR1 and CDR2 loops are LNHDA and SQIVND. V gives up 5 bases and J gives up 1 base, and the segment between their germline ends measures 12 bases. The trial excluded patients who had a history of autoimmune disease or who were on systemic immunosuppression. In every dose cohort, peripheral blood was drawn for TCR sequencing at baseline, cycle 4 day 1, and cycle 7 day 1. The samples were drawn from a first-in-human, open-label, multicenter phase I dose-escalation trial of ivuxolimab. Adults with locally advanced or metastatic melanoma, renal cell carcinoma, hepatocellular carcinoma or head and neck squamous cell carcinoma were enrolled in the trial. CD4+ and CD8+ T cells were sorted separately from peripheral blood before TCR sequencing.

To sequence the TCRbeta CDR3 region, genomic DNA was isolated from the sorted cells. TCRbeta CDR3 regions were sequenced using the immunoSEQ Assay. Sourced from immuneACCESS, this table was stored by TCRdb with only in-frame sequences that have V and J called. A share of the clones is absent; for the studies checked, an unresolved V gene accounts for under half, and the remainder has no known explanation. For this sample there are about 14,000 clones; roughly 87% appear just once. The ten largest clonotypes hold 40% to 50% of the sample. As for this clone: There is no known antigen for this receptor. The sample holds no much larger clone one base away, and base qualities are not on file.

Summary of the overall study and its limitations: In partial responders in the 0.1-3.0 mg/kg groups, normalized peripheral clonal expansion was found to be among the lowest, especially among CD8+ T cells. On average, CD8+ T cells showed more expanded clones than CD4+ T cells after ivuxolimab. At doses from 0.1 to 3.0 mg/kg, clonal expansion was seen in both CD4+ and CD8+ blood T cells between baseline and week 6. Low levels of normalized T-cell clonal expansion were also seen in some nonresponding patients. Antigen specificity was not determined for the clonally expanded peripheral T cells.

Here the chain combines TRBV19 and TRBJ2-1; confidence is insufficient to name the D gene. The source material was CD4+ or CD8+ T cells sorted from blood, sampled in a trial of the OX40 agonist ivuxolimab. This sequence originates from an adult with an advanced solid tumor such as melanoma, head and neck, liver or kidney cancer. The DNA sequence is given as TGTGCCAGTAGTCGTGGGTTCGGATCCTACAATGAGCAGTTCTTC. It translates to CASSRGFGSYNEQFF.